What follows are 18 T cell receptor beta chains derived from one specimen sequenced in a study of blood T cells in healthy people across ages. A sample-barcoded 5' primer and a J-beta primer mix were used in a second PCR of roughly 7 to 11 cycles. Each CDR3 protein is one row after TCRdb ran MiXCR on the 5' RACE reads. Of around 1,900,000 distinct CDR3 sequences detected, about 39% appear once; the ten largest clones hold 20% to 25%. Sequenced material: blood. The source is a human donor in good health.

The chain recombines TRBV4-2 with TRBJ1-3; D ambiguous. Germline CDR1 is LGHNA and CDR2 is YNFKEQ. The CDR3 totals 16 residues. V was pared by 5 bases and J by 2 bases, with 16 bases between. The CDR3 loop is CASSANVGRTGNTIYF. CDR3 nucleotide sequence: TGTGCCAGCAGCGCCAACGTTGGAAGAACTGGAAACACCATATATTTT.

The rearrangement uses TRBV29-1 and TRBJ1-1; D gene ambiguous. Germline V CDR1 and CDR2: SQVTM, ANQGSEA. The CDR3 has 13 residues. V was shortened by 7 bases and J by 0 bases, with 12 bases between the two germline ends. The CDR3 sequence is CSAKRTVNTEAFF. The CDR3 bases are TGCAGCGCGAAGCGGACGGTGAACACTGAAGCTTTCTTT.

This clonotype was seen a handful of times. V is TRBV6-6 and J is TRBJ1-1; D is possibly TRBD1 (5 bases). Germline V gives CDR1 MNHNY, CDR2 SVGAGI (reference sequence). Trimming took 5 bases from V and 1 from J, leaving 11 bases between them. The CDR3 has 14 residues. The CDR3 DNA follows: TGTGCCAGCAGTCATCCGACAGAGAACACTGAAGCTTTCTTT. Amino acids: CASSHPTENTEAFF.

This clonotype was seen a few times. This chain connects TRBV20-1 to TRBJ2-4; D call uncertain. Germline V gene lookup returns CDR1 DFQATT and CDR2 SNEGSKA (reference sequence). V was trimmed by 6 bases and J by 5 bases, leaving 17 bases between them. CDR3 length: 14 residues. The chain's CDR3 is CSAETTPGENIQYF. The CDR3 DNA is TGCAGTGCCGAAACCACTCCCGGCGAAAACATTCAGTACTTC.

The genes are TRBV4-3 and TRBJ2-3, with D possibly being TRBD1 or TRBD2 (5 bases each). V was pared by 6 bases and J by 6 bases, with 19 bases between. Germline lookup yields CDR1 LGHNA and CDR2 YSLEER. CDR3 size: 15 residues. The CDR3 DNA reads TGCGCCAGCAGTGGTGGGAGACAGAATACGGATACGCAGTATTTT. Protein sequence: CASSGGRQNTDTQYF.

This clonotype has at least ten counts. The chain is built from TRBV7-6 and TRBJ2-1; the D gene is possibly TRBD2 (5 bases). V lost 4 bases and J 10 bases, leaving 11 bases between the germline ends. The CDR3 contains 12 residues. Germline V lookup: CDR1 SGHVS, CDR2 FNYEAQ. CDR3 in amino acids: CASSSERSEQFF. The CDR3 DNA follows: TGTGCCAGCAGCTCAGAGCGGTCAGAGCAGTTCTTC.

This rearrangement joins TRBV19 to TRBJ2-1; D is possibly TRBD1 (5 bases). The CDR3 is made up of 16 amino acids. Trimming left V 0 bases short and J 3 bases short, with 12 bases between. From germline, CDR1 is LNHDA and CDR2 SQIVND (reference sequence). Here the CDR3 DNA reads TGTGCCAGTAGTATAGATACCAGGGATTACTACAATGAGCAGTTCTTC. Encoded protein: CASSIDTRDYYNEQFF. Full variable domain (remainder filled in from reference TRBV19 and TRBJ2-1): DGGITQSPKYLFRKEGQNVTLSCEQNLNHDAMYWYRQDPGQGLRLIYYSQIVNDFQKGDIAEGYSVSREKKESFPLTVTSAQKNPTAFYLCASSIDTRDYYNEQFFGPGTRLTVL.

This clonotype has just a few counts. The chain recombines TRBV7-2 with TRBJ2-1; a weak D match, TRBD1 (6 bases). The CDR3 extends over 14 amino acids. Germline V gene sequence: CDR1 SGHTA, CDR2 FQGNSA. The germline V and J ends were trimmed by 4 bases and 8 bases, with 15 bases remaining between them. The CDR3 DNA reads TGTGCCAGCAGCTCTTACAGGGATCGTGATGAGCAGTTCTTC. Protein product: CASSSYRDRDEQFF.

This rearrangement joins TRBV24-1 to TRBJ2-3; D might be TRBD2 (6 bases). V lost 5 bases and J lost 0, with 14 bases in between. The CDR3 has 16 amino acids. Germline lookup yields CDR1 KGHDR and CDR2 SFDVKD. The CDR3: CATSVVAGPSTDTQYF. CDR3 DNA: TGTGCCACCAGTGTCGTTGCGGGACCTAGCACAGATACGCAGTATTTT.

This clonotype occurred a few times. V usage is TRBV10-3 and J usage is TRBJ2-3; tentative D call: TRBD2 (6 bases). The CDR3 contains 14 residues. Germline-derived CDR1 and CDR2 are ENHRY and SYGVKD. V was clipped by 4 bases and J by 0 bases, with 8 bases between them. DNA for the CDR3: TGTGCCATCAGTGTTGCGGGAAGCACAGATACGCAGTATTTT. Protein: CAISVAGSTDTQYF.

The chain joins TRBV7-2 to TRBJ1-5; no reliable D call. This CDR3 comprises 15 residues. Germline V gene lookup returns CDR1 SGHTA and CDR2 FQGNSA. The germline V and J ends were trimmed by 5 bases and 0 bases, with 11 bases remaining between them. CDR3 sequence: CASSPQTHSNQPQHF. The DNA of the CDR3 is TGTGCCAGCAGCCCGCAGACTCATAGCAATCAGCCCCAGCATTTT.

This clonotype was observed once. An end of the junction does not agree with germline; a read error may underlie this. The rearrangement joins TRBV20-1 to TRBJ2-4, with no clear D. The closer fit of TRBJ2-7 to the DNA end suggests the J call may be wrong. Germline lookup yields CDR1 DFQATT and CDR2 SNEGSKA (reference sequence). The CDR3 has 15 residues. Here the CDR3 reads CGARGVGIVGYEQYF. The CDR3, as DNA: TGCGGTGCTAGAGGTGTAGGGATAGTGGGCTACGAGCAGTACTTC.

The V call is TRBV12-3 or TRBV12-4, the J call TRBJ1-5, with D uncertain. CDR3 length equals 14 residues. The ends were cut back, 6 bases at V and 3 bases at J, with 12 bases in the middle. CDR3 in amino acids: CASSYDGYNQPQHF. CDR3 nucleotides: TGTGCCAGCAGCTACGACGGCTACAATCAGCCCCAGCATTTT.

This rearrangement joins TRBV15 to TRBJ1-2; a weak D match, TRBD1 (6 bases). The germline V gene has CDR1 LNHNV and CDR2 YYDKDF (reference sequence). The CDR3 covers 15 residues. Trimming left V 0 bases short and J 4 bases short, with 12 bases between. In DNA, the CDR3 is TGTGCCACCAGCAGAGATACCGGGGGCGGCTATGGCTACACCTTC. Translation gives CATSRDTGGGYGYTF.

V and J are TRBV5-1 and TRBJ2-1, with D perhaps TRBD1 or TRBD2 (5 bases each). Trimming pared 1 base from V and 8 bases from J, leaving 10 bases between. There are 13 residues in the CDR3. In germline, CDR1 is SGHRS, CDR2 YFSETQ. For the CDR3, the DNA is TGCGCCAGCAGCTTGTTACGGGGCGATGAGCAGTTCTTC. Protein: CASSLLRGDEQFF.

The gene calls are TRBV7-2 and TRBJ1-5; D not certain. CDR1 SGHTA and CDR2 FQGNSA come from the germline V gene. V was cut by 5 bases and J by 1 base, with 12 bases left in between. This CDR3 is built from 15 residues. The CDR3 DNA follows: TGTGCCAGCAGCCCGAGTTTCCGGAGCAATCAGCCCCAGCATTTT. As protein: CASSPSFRSNQPQHF. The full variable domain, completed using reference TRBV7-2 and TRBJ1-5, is GAGVSQSPSNKVTEKGKDVELRCDPISGHTALYWYRQSLGQGLEFLIYFQGNSAPDKSGLPSDRFSAERTGGSVSTLTIQRTQQEDSAVYLCASSPSFRSNQPQHFGDGTRLSIL.

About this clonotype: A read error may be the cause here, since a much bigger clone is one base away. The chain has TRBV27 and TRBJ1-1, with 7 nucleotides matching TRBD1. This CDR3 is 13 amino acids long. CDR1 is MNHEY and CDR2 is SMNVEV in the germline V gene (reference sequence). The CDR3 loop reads CASGLTGFSEAFF. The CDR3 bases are TGTGCCAGCGGTTTGACAGGGTTTTCTGAAGCTTTCTTT.

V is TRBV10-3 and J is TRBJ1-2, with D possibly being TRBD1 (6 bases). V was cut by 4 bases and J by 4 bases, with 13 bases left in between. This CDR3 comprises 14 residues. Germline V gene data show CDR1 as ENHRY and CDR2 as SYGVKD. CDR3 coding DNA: TGTGCCATCAGTGGAACACAGGGAGCCTATGGCTACACCTTC. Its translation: CAISGTQGAYGYTF.